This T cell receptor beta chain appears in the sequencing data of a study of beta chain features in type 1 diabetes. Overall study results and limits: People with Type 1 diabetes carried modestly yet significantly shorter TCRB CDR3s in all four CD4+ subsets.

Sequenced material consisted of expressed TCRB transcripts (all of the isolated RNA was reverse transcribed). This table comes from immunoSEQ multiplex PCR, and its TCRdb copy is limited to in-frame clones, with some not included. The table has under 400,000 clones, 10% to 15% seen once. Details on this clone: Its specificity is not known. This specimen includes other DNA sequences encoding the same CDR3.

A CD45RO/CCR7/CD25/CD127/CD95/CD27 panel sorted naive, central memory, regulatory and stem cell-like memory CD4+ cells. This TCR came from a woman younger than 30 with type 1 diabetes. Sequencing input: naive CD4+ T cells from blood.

The CDR3 nucleotides are TGCAGTGCTAGAGGCGGAACTGAAGCTTTCTTT. Its protein product is CSARGGTEAFF. The genes are TRBV20-1 and TRBJ1-1; unclear D gene. The CDR3 consists of 11 residues. V lost 1 base and J lost 5, with 5 bases in between. Germline V gene sequence: CDR1 DFQATT, CDR2 SNEGSKA (reference sequence).